A single T cell receptor (beta chain) is shown here with its context. It may be a read error: a sequence one base away is much more abundant. The data were taken from a study of shared clonotypes between healthy human individuals. The protocol was immunoSEQ multiplex PCR, while the TCRdb copy is restricted to in-frame clones and leaves out a portion. The table records about 1 million clones, about 80% of them present only once. Germline V gene data show CDR1 as SGHRS and CDR2 as YFSETQ. The CDR3 consists of 15 residues. The sequenced sample was memory CD4+ T cells sorted from blood. Described subset: CD45RA-negative fraction. The rearrangement links TRBV5-1 to TRBJ2-3; 10 positions agree with TRBD2. This TCR was recovered from a man aged 18-30 years in good health. CDR3 protein: CAGSPGLAGTDTQYF. The CDR3, as DNA: TGCGCCGGCAGCCCAGGACTAGCGGGCACAGATACGCAGTATTTT.